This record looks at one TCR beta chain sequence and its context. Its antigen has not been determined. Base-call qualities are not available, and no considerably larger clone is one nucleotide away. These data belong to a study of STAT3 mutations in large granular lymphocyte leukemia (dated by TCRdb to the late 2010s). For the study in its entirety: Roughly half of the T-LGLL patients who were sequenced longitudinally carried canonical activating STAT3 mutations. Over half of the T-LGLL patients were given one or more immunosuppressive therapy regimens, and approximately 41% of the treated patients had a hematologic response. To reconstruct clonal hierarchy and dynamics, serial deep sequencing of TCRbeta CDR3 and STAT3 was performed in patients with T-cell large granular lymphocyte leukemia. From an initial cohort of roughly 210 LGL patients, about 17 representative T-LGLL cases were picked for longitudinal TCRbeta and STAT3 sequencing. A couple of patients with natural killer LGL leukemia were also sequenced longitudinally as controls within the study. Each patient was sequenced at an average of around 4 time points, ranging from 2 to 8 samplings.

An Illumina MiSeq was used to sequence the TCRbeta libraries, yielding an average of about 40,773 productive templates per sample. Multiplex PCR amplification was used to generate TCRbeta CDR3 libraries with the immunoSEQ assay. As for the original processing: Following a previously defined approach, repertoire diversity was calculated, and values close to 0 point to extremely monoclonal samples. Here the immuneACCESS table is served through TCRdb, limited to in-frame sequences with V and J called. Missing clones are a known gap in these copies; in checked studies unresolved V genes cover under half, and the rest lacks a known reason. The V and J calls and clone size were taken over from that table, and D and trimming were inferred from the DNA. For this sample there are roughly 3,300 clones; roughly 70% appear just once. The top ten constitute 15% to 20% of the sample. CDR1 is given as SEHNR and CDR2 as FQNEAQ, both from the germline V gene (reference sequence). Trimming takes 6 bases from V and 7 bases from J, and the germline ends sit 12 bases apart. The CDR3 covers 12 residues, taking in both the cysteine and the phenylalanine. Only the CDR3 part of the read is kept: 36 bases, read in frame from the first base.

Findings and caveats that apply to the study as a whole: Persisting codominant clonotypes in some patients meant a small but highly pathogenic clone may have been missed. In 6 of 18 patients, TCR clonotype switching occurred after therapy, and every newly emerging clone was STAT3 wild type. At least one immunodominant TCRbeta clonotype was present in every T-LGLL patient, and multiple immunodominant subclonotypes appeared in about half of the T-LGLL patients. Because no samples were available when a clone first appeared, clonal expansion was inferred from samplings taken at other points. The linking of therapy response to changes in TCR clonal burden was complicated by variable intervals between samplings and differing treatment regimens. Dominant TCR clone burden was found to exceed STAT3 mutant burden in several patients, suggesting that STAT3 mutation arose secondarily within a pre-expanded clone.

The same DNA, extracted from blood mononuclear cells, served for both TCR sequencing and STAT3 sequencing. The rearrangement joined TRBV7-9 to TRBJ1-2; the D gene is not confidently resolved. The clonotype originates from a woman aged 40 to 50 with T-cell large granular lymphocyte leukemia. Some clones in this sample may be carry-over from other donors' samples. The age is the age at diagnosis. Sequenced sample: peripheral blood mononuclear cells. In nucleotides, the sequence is TGTGCCAGCAGTTACGACTTGACTGGCTACACCTTC. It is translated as CASSYDLTGYTF.